This T cell receptor beta chain is drawn from a study of CD8+ T cells in alopecia areata. Study findings and constraints: Lesional scalp exceeded normal scalp in clonality, especially in alopecia totalis/universalis. Sequencing of scalp samples also captures resident alphabeta T cells of normal skin.

Germline V gene lookup returns CDR1 SNHLY and CDR2 FYNNEI. The V and J ends lost 8 bases and 8 bases respectively, with 7 bases between them. The CDR3 has 10 amino acids. A note on this clone: Its antigen is currently unknown.

RNA extraction and reverse transcription yielded cDNA as sequencing template. Sequenced by immunoSEQ multiplex PCR; TCRdb stores in-frame clones only, minus some. Here the sample spans approximately 130,000 clones, around 48% being singletons. Specimens obtained from alopecia areata patients comprised lesional scalp punch biopsies and peripheral blood. Sequencing input: NKG2D-low CD8+ T cells sorted from blood. The sequence came from a human donor with alopecia areata. The J gene is TRBJ2-1, the V gene TRBV2, with D possibly TRBD2 on 5 matching bases. This CDR3 reads CASRTHEQFF. The CDR3 DNA sequence: TGTGCCAGCCGGACTCATGAGCAGTTCTTC.